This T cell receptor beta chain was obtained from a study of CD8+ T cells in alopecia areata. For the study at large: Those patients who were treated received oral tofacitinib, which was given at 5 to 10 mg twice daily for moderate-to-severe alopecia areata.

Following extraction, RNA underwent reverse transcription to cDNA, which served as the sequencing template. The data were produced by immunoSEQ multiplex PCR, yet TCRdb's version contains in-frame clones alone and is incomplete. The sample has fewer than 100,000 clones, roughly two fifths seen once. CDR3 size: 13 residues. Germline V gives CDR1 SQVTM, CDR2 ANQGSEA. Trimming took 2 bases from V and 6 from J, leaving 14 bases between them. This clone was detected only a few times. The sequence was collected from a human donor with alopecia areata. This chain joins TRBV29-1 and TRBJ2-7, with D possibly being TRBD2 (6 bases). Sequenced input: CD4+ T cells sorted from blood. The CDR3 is CSVERQEGSEQYF. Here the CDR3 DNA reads TGCAGCGTTGAACGGCAGGAGGGGAGCGAGCAGTACTTC.